The 11 T cell receptor beta chains given below trace back to one sample, sequenced in a study of cytomegalovirus exposure and HLA in healthy donors. Sequencing was performed with immunoSEQ multiplex PCR; in TCRdb, only in-frame clones are kept and a portion is missing. Of approximately 280,000 clones in the sample, roughly 85% are singletons; the top ten hold about 1%. Input material: PBMCs. The receptors come from a woman aged 18-30 years in good health and CMV-seronegative.

V and J are TRBV6-6 and TRBJ2-7, with D maybe TRBD2 (6 bases). V dropped 4 bases and J dropped 6 bases, with 10 bases sitting between them. In germline, CDR1 is MNHNY, CDR2 SVGAGI (reference sequence). The CDR3 totals 12 residues. In DNA form, the CDR3 reads TGTGCCAGCAGTTCCCGACTAGTCGAGCAGTACTTC. It encodes CASSSRLVEQYF.

The chain links TRBV30 to TRBJ1-5; D may be TRBD1 (5 bases). V was shortened by 3 bases and J by 2 bases, with 11 bases between the two germline ends. Germline V gene data show CDR1 as GTSNPN and CDR2 as SVGIG (reference sequence). CDR3 length: 14 residues. CDR3 in DNA: TGTGCCTGGAGATACGGAGGGGGCAATCAGCCCCAGCATTTT. Protein: CAWRYGGGNQPQHF.

This sequence joins TRBV29-1 and TRBJ2-5, with 8 bases that match TRBD1. In germline, CDR1 is SQVTM, CDR2 ANQGSEA. The CDR3 is 12 amino acids. The V and J ends lost 8 bases and 4 bases, in that order; junction bases with no gene match: 6. CDR3 coding DNA: TGCAGCACACGGACAGGGCCAGAGACCCAGTACTTC. This gives the protein CSTRTGPETQYF.

V and J are TRBV30 and TRBJ2-5; 8 bases line up with TRBD2. The ends lost 2 bases at V and 5 bases at J; junction bases unmatched: 13. The CDR3 extends over 16 amino acids. The V gene's germline CDR1 is GTSNPN and CDR2 SVGIG (reference sequence). Here the CDR3 reads CAWSPALGGGHETQYF. Written as DNA, the CDR3 is TGTGCCTGGAGTCCCGCCCTTGGCGGGGGGCACGAGACCCAGTACTTC.

The J gene is TRBJ1-5, the V gene TRBV6-5; D uncertain. V was trimmed by 5 bases and J by 3 bases, leaving 14 bases between them. Germline CDR1 and CDR2: MNHEY and SVGAGI. The CDR3 consists of 15 residues. The CDR3 spells CASSTTEGTNQPQHF. DNA of the CDR3: TGTGCCAGCAGTACAACAGAAGGCACCAATCAGCCCCAGCATTTT.

This chain connects TRBV19 to TRBJ2-1; TRBD2 matches at 7 bases. This CDR3 contains 14 residues. Trimming cost V 6 bases and J 4 bases; bases outside gene matches: 6. Germline-derived CDR1 and CDR2 are LNHDA and SQIVND (reference sequence). CDR3 sequence reads: CASRVAGPYNEQFF. In DNA form, the CDR3 reads TGTGCCAGTAGGGTAGCGGGCCCATACAATGAGCAGTTCTTC.

V is TRBV11-2 and J is TRBJ2-1; 7 bases map to TRBD2. The CDR3 has 14 residues. CDR1 SGHAT and CDR2 FQNNGV come from the germline V gene. Unmatched junction bases numbered 6, after V lost 2 bases and J lost 8 bases. The CDR3 here is CASSLMPGRDEQFF. The CDR3 nucleotides read TGTGCCAGCAGCTTAATGCCAGGGAGGGATGAGCAGTTCTTC. Looking up the rest from reference TRBV11-2 and TRBJ2-1 gives the full variable domain: EAGVAQSPRYKIIEKRQSVAFWCNPISGHATLYWYQQILGQGPKLLIQFQNNGVVDDSQLPKDRFSAERLKGVDSTLKIQPAKLEDSAVYLCASSLMPGRDEQFFGPGTRLTVL.

This chain connects TRBV29-1 to TRBJ2-5; the D is unclear. Germline V gene data show CDR1 as SQVTM and CDR2 as ANQGSEA. Trimming pared 4 bases from V and 6 bases from J, leaving 12 bases between. The CDR3 sequence is 12 residues long. The CDR3 sequence is CSVGRSIQTQYF. The CDR3 bases are TGCAGCGTTGGCCGTTCTATACAGACCCAGTACTTC.

This clone was seen just once. V usage is TRBV5-1 and J usage is TRBJ2-1; 15 bases are a match to TRBD2. This CDR3 has 18 amino acids. The junction had 5 bases not matched to a gene; V was cut back by 4 bases and J by 0 bases. In germline, CDR1 is SGHRS, CDR2 YFSETQ. The CDR3 nucleotides are TGCGCCAGCAGCAGGGGACTAGCGGGGGGTAGCTCCTACAATGAGCAGTTCTTC. It encodes CASSRGLAGGSSYNEQFF.

The rearrangement uses TRBV27 and TRBJ2-7; D gene uncertain. CDR1 is MNHEY, CDR2 SMNVEV, per germline (reference sequence). CDR3 length: 13 amino acids. The V end was cut by 5 bases, the J end by 6 bases, with 14 bases between. For the CDR3, the DNA is TGTGCCAGCAGTCCCCTCGCAGGTCGCGAGCAGTACTTC. It specifies CASSPLAGREQYF.

This rearrangement joins TRBV30 to TRBJ1-1; D not certain. The CDR3 length is 16 residues. V was shortened by 2 bases and J by 3 bases, with 19 bases between the two germline ends. Germline V gene sequence: CDR1 GTSNPN, CDR2 SVGIG (reference sequence). The CDR3, as DNA: TGTGCCTGGAGTACTCGAACGGGTTTTTTTTACACTGAAGCTTTCTTT. Amino acid sequence: CAWSTRTGFFYTEAFF.